A single sample gave rise to the 16 T cell receptor beta chains below, sequenced in a study of blood T cell repertoires in COVID-19. TCRdb's table, derived via immunoSEQ multiplex PCR, lists solely in-frame clones and lacks some. Of about 160,000 clones listed, over 70% were seen once; the top ten hold roughly 2.8%. Sequencing was performed on peripheral blood. The receptors here all came from a man between 70 and 80 years old with acute or convalescent COVID-19.

J is TRBJ2-1 and V is TRBV27; 8 bases align to TRBD2. CDR3 length: 16 residues. Germline assignment: CDR1 MNHEY and CDR2 SMNVEV (reference sequence). V shed 6 bases, J shed 6 bases, and the junction held 13 bases outside the gene matches. The CDR3 nucleotides read TGTGCCAGCAGGACCGGGACTAGGATAGAGGTCAATGAGCAGTTCTTC. It codes for CASRTGTRIEVNEQFF.

V and J are TRBV4-3 and TRBJ2-3; possibly TRBD2 for D (5 bases). The length of the CDR3 is 14 residues. The V gene's germline CDR1 is LGHNA and CDR2 YSLEER. Trimming took 4 bases from V and 6 from J, leaving 14 bases between them. The CDR3 region is CASSPTLGGDTQYF. The DNA for the CDR3 is TGCGCCAGCAGCCCTACTTTGGGCGGGGATACGCAGTATTTT.

J is TRBJ2-2 and V is TRBV6-5; a possible D gene is TRBD1 (5 bases). This CDR3 comprises 12 residues. V lost 6 bases and J lost 4, with 6 bases in between. CDR1 and CDR2 from the germline V gene are MNHEY and SVGAGI. CDR3 sequence reads: CASRQGTGELFF. The DNA of the CDR3 is TGTGCCAGCAGGCAGGGCACCGGGGAGCTGTTTTTT.

The V and J genes are TRBV28 and TRBJ1-3; D is perhaps TRBD1 (6 bases). This CDR3 has 14 residues. Germline assignment: CDR1 MDHEN and CDR2 SYDVKM. V lost 9 bases and J lost 2, with 14 bases in between. CDR3 nucleotide sequence: TGTGCCAGTTACTCAGGGGCCCCTGGAAACACCATATATTTT. Protein: CASYSGAPGNTIYF. The full variable domain, its missing parts supplied by reference TRBV28 and TRBJ1-3, is DVKVTQSSRYLVKRTGEKVFLECVQDMDHENMFWYRQDPGLGLRLIYFSYDVKMKEKGDIPEGYSVSREKKERFSLILESASTNQTSMYLCASYSGAPGNTIYFGEGSWLTVV.

This clone came up a few times. The chain uses TRBV11-2 and TRBJ2-4; perhaps TRBD1 as D (5 bases). The CDR3 covers 17 residues. CDR1 SGHAT and CDR2 FQNNGV come from the germline V gene. V lost 5 bases to trimming and J lost 0 bases, with 17 bases between them. The CDR3 protein is CASSQNGAGLAKNIQYF. The CDR3 DNA is TGTGCCAGCAGCCAGAATGGGGCTGGATTAGCCAAAAACATTCAGTACTTC.

V is TRBV15 and J is TRBJ2-5; D not resolved. The CDR3 has 16 residues. Germline CDR1 LNHNV, CDR2 YYDKDF (reference sequence). Trimming cost V 0 bases and J 2 bases, with 13 bases left between them. The CDR3 DNA sequence: TGTGCCACCAGCAGAGATCAAACGCGGAAGCAAGAGACCCAGTACTTC. As protein: CATSRDQTRKQETQYF.

This chain joins TRBV27 and TRBJ2-2, with TRBD1 matching over 8 bases. With 2 bases clipped from V and 7 bases from J, the junction kept 0 bases outside the gene matches. Germline V CDR1 and CDR2: MNHEY, SMNVEV (reference sequence). The CDR3 sequence is 13 residues long. CDR3 sequence reads: CASSLGQGGELFF. CDR3 bases: TGTGCCAGCAGTTTAGGACAGGGCGGGGAGCTGTTTTTT.

The J gene is TRBJ2-7, the V gene TRBV27; 8 nucleotides line up with TRBD1. Germline loops: CDR1 MNHEY, CDR2 SMNVEV (reference sequence). V was pared by 6 bases and J by 2 bases, with 12 bases of the junction left unmatched. The length of the CDR3 is 16 residues. CDR3 region: CASSASWGQVPYEQYF. CDR3 nucleotides: TGTGCCAGCAGCGCGTCTTGGGGACAGGTTCCCTACGAGCAGTACTTC.

This chain joins TRBV18 and TRBJ1-1; 8 positions agree with TRBD1. There are 15 residues in the CDR3. Germline CDR1 KGHSH, CDR2 LQKENI. Germline trimming cut 0 bases from V and 3 bases from J; bases unmatched to any gene: 3. The CDR3, as DNA: TGTGCCAGCTCACCACCGGCAGGGGGCTACACTGAAGCTTTCTTT. The encoded protein is CASSPPAGGYTEAFF.

The V gene is TRBV10-1, the J gene TRBJ1-1; unclear D gene. V was cut by 0 bases and J by 8 bases, with 13 bases left in between. Germline-derived CDR1 and CDR2 are WNHNN and SYGVQD (reference sequence). CDR3 length equals 14 residues. CDR3 in DNA: TGCGCCAGCAGTGAGTCAGGGAGACCGGAGGAAGCTTTCTTT. It codes for CASSESGRPEEAFF.

The chain is built from TRBV6-5 and TRBJ2-5; D perhaps matches TRBD2 (6 bases). V lost 5 bases, J lost 5 bases, and 15 bases lay in between. This CDR3 spans 14 amino acids. Germline V gives CDR1 MNHEY, CDR2 SVGAGI. The CDR3 DNA follows: TGTGCCAGCAGTACTACAGGAGGGCGGGAGACCCAGTACTTC. Translation gives CASSTTGGRETQYF.

The genes are TRBV6-4 and TRBJ2-3; 11 bases are shared with TRBD1. CDR3 length equals 14 residues. The germline CDR1 and CDR2 sequences are MRHNA and SNTAGT. Losses at the gene ends were 8 bases for V and 6 bases for J; bases not matched to a gene: 7. The CDR3 is CASGSGTGGDTQYF. CDR3 nucleotide sequence: TGTGCCAGCGGGTCCGGGACAGGGGGTGATACGCAGTATTTT.

This clone is a singleton in its sample. This sequence joins TRBV19 and TRBJ1-2, with 9 bases matching TRBD1. CDR3 length: 14 amino acids. Germline trimming cut 7 bases from V and 7 bases from J; bases unmatched to any gene: 10. Germline V gene data show CDR1 as LNHDA and CDR2 as SQIVND (reference sequence). The CDR3 coding sequence is TGTGCCAGTAATCCCGGGACAGGGAAAGGTGGCTACACCTTC. Amino acid sequence: CASNPGTGKGGYTF.

The chain links TRBV27 to TRBJ1-3, with D possibly TRBD1 on 5 matching bases. The CDR3 extends over 15 amino acids. Germline CDR1 and CDR2: MNHEY and SMNVEV (reference sequence). V was cut by 6 bases and J by 2 bases, with 14 bases left in between. The CDR3 nucleotides are TGTGCCAGCAGCCAAAGGGCGGGGGCTGGAAACACCATATATTTT. Amino acids: CASSQRAGAGNTIYF.

This chain links TRBV7-2 with TRBJ2-2; a weak D match, TRBD2 (5 bases). CDR3 length: 15 residues. Trimming took 3 bases from V and 4 from J, leaving 12 bases between them. Germline CDR1 SGHTA, CDR2 FQGNSA. This chain's CDR3 is CASSFGSGGTGELFF. CDR3 DNA sequence: TGTGCCAGCAGCTTTGGGAGTGGAGGCACCGGGGAGCTGTTTTTT.

V gene TRBV27 combines with J gene TRBJ1-6; D is ambiguous. Per the germline V gene, CDR1 is MNHEY and CDR2 is SMNVEV (reference sequence). V was shortened by 3 bases and J by 5 bases, with 23 bases between the two germline ends. CDR3 length: 19 amino acids. This chain's CDR3 is CASSFFPAAQRGNNSPLHF. The CDR3, as DNA: TGTGCCAGCAGTTTTTTCCCGGCGGCGCAGCGGGGAAATAATTCACCCCTCCACTTT.